These 25 T cell receptor beta chains came from one sample sequenced in a study of blood T cell repertoires in COVID-19. Method: immunoSEQ multiplex PCR; TCRdb's copy keeps in-frame clones and lacks some. This sample yields about 150,000 clones, of which roughly 80% are seen a single time; about 10% belongs to the top ten. The sample was PBMCs or T cells enriched from blood (not recorded which). The receptors were gathered from a man over 45 who had recovered from COVID-19.

This chain uses TRBV7-3 with TRBJ2-1; 9 nucleotides agree with TRBD2. This CDR3 has 15 amino acids. The junction had 8 bases not matched to a gene; V was cut back by 4 bases and J by 7 bases. Per the germline V gene, CDR1 is SGHTA and CDR2 is FQGTGA. The CDR3 nucleotides are TGTGCCAGCAGCTCCGCGCGGGGGGGCCATAATGAGCAGTTCTTC. Amino acids: CASSSARGGHNEQFF.

The chain is built from TRBV4-3 and TRBJ2-1; 11 bases line up with TRBD2. The CDR3 has 14 amino acids. Germline V gene lookup returns CDR1 LGHNA and CDR2 YSLEER. With V trimmed by 3 bases and J by 14 bases, 9 bases remained unmatched. CDR3 DNA: TGCGCCAGCAGCCACGGTCATAGCGGGGGGGGGAAGTTCTTC. Amino acids: CASSHGHSGGGKFF.

This chain links TRBV18 with TRBJ2-7; 8 nucleotides align to TRBD1. V was pared by 3 bases and J by 9 bases, with 4 bases of the junction left unmatched. The CDR3 has 12 amino acids. CDR1 is KGHSH and CDR2 is LQKENI in the germline V gene. The CDR3 nucleotides are TGTGCCAGCTCACCGGGACAGGCGGGGCAGTACTTC. Its protein product is CASSPGQAGQYF. The whole variable domain, filled in from reference TRBV18 and TRBJ2-7, reads NAGVMQNPRHLVRRRGQEARLRCSPMKGHSHVYWYRQLPEEGLKFMVYLQKENIIDESGMPKERFSAEFPKEGPSILRIQQVVRGDSAAYFCASSPGQAGQYFGPGTRLTVT.

The chain uses TRBV28 and TRBJ2-5; perhaps TRBD2 as D (5 bases). Germline lookup yields CDR1 MDHEN and CDR2 SYDVKM. Trimming left V 9 bases short and J 3 bases short, with 11 bases between. The CDR3 consists of 12 residues. The CDR3 reads CASEGPEETQYF. CDR3 bases: TGTGCCAGTGAGGGCCCCGAAGAGACCCAGTACTTC.

The genes are TRBV7-3 and TRBJ2-2; weak D call: TRBD2 (5 bases). V was trimmed by 6 bases and J by 4 bases, leaving 12 bases between them. The CDR3 is made up of 14 amino acids. In germline, CDR1 is SGHTA, CDR2 FQGTGA. The CDR3 bases are TGTGCCAGCAGTAGAGGCGCGGGCACCGGGGAGCTGTTTTTT. Translating gives CASSRGAGTGELFF. The variable domain in full, completed from reference TRBV7-3 and TRBJ2-2, reads GAGVSQTPSNKVTEKGKYVELRCDPISGHTALYWYRQSLGQGPEFLIYFQGTGAADDSGLPNDRFFAVRPEGSVSTLKIQRTERGDSAVYLCASSRGAGTGELFFGEGSRLTVL.

This chain links TRBV5-5 with TRBJ1-2; D ambiguous. The V end was cut by 2 bases, the J end by 1 base, with 6 bases between. Germline lookup yields CDR1 SGHKS and CDR2 YYEKEE (reference sequence). The CDR3 spans 13 residues. The CDR3 spells CASSFADNYGYTF. CDR3 DNA sequence: TGTGCCAGCAGCTTCGCAGATAACTATGGCTACACCTTC.

V gene TRBV7-2 combines with J gene TRBJ1-3; D is unclear. Trimming removed 0 bases from V and 8 bases from J, with 8 bases in between. The CDR3 consists of 13 residues. The germline V gene has CDR1 SGHTA and CDR2 FQGNSA. This CDR3 reads CASSLASGDTIYF. CDR3 nucleotides: TGTGCCAGCAGCTTAGCGTCCGGGGACACCATATATTTT.

This chain joins TRBV3-1 (or the pseudogene TRBV3-2) and TRBJ1-4, with 7 positions matching TRBD1. CDR3 length equals 16 residues. Germline CDR1 and CDR2: LGHDT and YNNKEL (reference sequence). The ends lost 0 bases at V and 5 bases at J; junction bases unmatched: 6. The CDR3: CASSQDWTGRNEKLFF. In DNA, the CDR3 is TGTGCCAGCAGCCAAGATTGGACAGGCAGGAATGAAAAACTGTTTTTT.

CDR3 sequence reads: CAWSEGVQETQYF. The CDR3 nucleotides are TGTGCCTGGAGTGAGGGGGTTCAAGAGACCCAGTACTTC. The chain recombines TRBV30 with TRBJ2-5, with D possibly matching TRBD1 (6 bases). This CDR3 is built from 13 residues. CDR1 is GTSNPN and CDR2 is SVGIG in the germline V gene (reference sequence). Trimming pared 1 base from V and 2 bases from J, leaving 8 bases between.

This clone was detected only a few times. J is TRBJ1-2 and V is TRBV4-2; no clear D gene. The V gene's germline CDR1 is LGHNA and CDR2 YNFKEQ. CDR3 size: 14 residues. The V end was cut by 0 bases, the J end by 6 bases, with 11 bases between. The chain's CDR3 is CASSQDFPSDGYTF. CDR3 coding DNA: TGTGCCAGCAGCCAAGATTTCCCTTCCGATGGCTACACCTTC.

The chain joins TRBV5-4 to TRBJ2-3; 9 nucleotides align to TRBD1. CDR3 size: 14 residues. The junction had 4 bases not matched to a gene; V was cut back by 5 bases and J by 3 bases. Germline CDR1 is SGHNT and CDR2 is YYREEE (reference sequence). The CDR3: CASSIQGATDTQYF. Written as DNA, the CDR3 is TGTGCCAGCAGTATACAGGGGGCTACAGATACGCAGTATTTT.

The chain combines TRBV19 with TRBJ1-1; 7 bases are shared with TRBD1. From germline, CDR1 is LNHDA and CDR2 SQIVND (reference sequence). J gave up 4 bases and V 6 bases, and 8 bases lay outside the gene matches. The CDR3 has 14 amino acids. DNA for the CDR3: TGTGCCAGTAGGACCATCGACAGGGCCACTGAAGCTTTCTTT. Translation gives CASRTIDRATEAFF.

The chain is built from TRBV12-3 or TRBV12-4 and TRBJ2-5; no definite D call. The CDR3 has 13 amino acids. The V and J ends lost 0 bases and 1 base respectively, with 3 bases between them. CDR3 nucleotide sequence: TGTGCCAGCAGTTTAGCCATCCAAGAGACCCAGTACTTC. Translation gives CASSLAIQETQYF.

J is TRBJ1-4 and V is TRBV19; D gene ambiguous. Per the germline V gene, CDR1 is LNHDA and CDR2 is SQIVND (reference sequence). V lost 4 bases, J lost 8 bases, and 8 bases lay in between. The CDR3 covers 12 residues. This CDR3 is CASSNTWEKLFF. The CDR3 coding sequence is TGTGCCAGTAGTAACACGTGGGAAAAACTGTTTTTT.

The genes are TRBV5-4 and TRBJ1-1, with 7 bases matching TRBD1. Germline V gives CDR1 SGHNT, CDR2 YYREEE (reference sequence). This CDR3 is 18 amino acids long. J gave up 1 base and V 3 bases, and 15 bases lay outside the gene matches. CDR3 in amino acids: CASSSEGAGRDGNTEAFF. CDR3 sequence (DNA): TGTGCCAGCAGCTCAGAGGGGGCGGGCAGGGACGGGAACACTGAAGCTTTCTTT.

The chain links TRBV9 to TRBJ2-7; tentative D call: TRBD2 (6 bases). Germline CDR1 reads SGDLS; CDR2 reads YYNGEE. The V and J ends lost 4 bases and 4 bases respectively, with 12 bases between them. This CDR3 has 13 amino acids. CDR3: CASSPDGLYEQYF. The CDR3 DNA reads TGTGCCAGCAGCCCGGACGGACTATACGAGCAGTACTTC.

The chain uses TRBV6-5 and TRBJ1-5; D unclear. The CDR3 runs to 14 residues. Per germline, CDR1 MNHEY and CDR2 SVGAGI. Trimming removed 5 bases from V and 4 bases from J, with 12 bases in between. In DNA form, the CDR3 reads TGTGCCAGCAGTAGAGGAAGCACGAATCAGCCCCAGCATTTT. It specifies CASSRGSTNQPQHF.

CDR3 in DNA: TGCGCCAGCAGCGAACAGGGGCTCGATGGCTACACCTTC. It specifies CASSEQGLDGYTF. This chain connects TRBV5-1 to TRBJ1-2; TRBD1 agrees at 7 bases. V lost 4 bases to trimming and J lost 6 bases; unmatched junction nucleotides: 6. The CDR3 spans 13 residues. Germline assignment: CDR1 SGHRS and CDR2 YFSETQ.

The V and J genes are TRBV5-1 and TRBJ1-1, with D unresolved. The germline gives CDR1 SGHRS, CDR2 YFSETQ. Trimming left V 0 bases short and J 4 bases short, with 13 bases between. The CDR3 has 15 amino acids. The CDR3 nucleotides read TGCGCCAGCAGCTTGGACGCAGGAGGCGGCACTGAAGCTTTCTTT. This sequence encodes CASSLDAGGGTEAFF.

The chain carries TRBV30 and TRBJ1-5, with TRBD1 matching 7 bases. V shed 2 bases and J 7 bases; nucleotides not matched to a gene: 8. Germline values: CDR1 GTSNPN, CDR2 SVGIG (reference sequence). There are 14 residues in the CDR3. CDR3 residues: CAWSFEGARQPQHF. The DNA of the CDR3 is TGTGCCTGGAGTTTTGAGGGGGCTCGGCAGCCCCAGCATTTT.

The rearrangement joins TRBV27 to TRBJ2-7, with a tentative D call TRBD1 (6 bases). CDR3 length: 15 amino acids. V was clipped by 5 bases and J by 0 bases, with 14 bases between them. Germline V gives CDR1 MNHEY, CDR2 SMNVEV (reference sequence). For the CDR3, the DNA is TGTGCCAGCAGTACATCGGGACACAGCTCCTACGAGCAGTACTTC. Protein: CASSTSGHSSYEQYF.

The J gene is TRBJ2-3, the V gene TRBV9; 8 nucleotides match TRBD2. V lost 4 bases and J lost 4; bases outside the gene matches: 20. The CDR3 is made up of 19 amino acids. Germline CDR1 SGDLS, CDR2 YYNGEE. As DNA, the CDR3 is TGTGCCAGCAGCCCCCACAGAGATGGCGGGGGGCGGGCATCAGATACGCAGTATTTT. Protein product: CASSPHRDGGGRASDTQYF.

The chain combines TRBV25-1 with TRBJ1-2; TRBD1 matches 8 bases. With 7 bases clipped from V and 8 bases from J, the junction kept 6 bases outside the gene matches. The germline CDR1 and CDR2 sequences are MGHDK and SYGVNS. This CDR3 has 12 amino acids. CDR3 DNA: TGTGCCAGCAACAGGGGGGCATTAGGCTACACCTTC. Its protein product is CASNRGALGYTF.

The V gene is TRBV19, the J gene TRBJ1-1, with TRBD1 matching over 7 bases. CDR1 LNHDA and CDR2 SQIVND come from the germline V gene (reference sequence). The ends lost 5 bases at V and 3 bases at J; junction bases unmatched: 9. The CDR3 is 15 amino acids. The CDR3 spells CASSSDIGQDTEAFF. Here the CDR3 DNA reads TGTGCCAGTAGTTCGGATATAGGACAGGACACTGAAGCTTTCTTT.

V gene TRBV30 combines with J gene TRBJ1-2, with TRBD1 matching 10 bases. The CDR3 totals 13 residues. CDR1 is GTSNPN, CDR2 SVGIG, per germline (reference sequence). V lost 1 base and J lost 4; bases outside the gene matches: 0. As DNA, the CDR3 is TGTGCCTGGAGTGGGACAGGGGGCTATGGCTACACCTTC. Its translation: CAWSGTGGYGYTF.